This T cell receptor (beta chain) is drawn from a study of Ad26.COV2.S vaccination and SARS-CoV-2 variants. Overall study: Ad26.COV2.S, an intramuscular injection, was given once or twice 56 days apart.

Study results and caveats: Analyses of TCR breadth and depth may have underestimated total T cell responses.

Comment on this clone: What it binds is unknown.

The CDR3 consists of 15 residues. Looked up from germline, CDR1 is MNHEY and CDR2 is SVGEGT. V was trimmed by 3 bases and J by 6 bases, leaving 14 bases between them. The treatment: around 19 received Ad26.COV2.S at low or high dose, single or two shots; about 5 received placebo; per-sample allocation not given. Day 63 after the first vaccine or placebo injection was the time point for sampling. The assay was immunoSEQ multiplex PCR, and TCRdb's table has in-frame clones only and misses some. The sample contains 510,000 or so clones, around nine tenths of which appear only once. This material consisted of peripheral blood, taken in a trial of Ad26.COV2.S vaccine versus placebo. This clonotype was sampled from a person between 18 and 60 years old who received the Ad26.COV2.S COVID-19 vaccine or a placebo. V and J are TRBV6-2 or TRBV6-3 and TRBJ2-2, with D tentatively TRBD2 (6 bases). The CDR3 loop reads CASSYQRRGAGELFF. The CDR3 nucleotides are TGTGCCAGCAGTTATCAGAGACGCGGGGCCGGGGAGCTGTTTTTT.